These 24 T cell receptor beta chains share one sample of origin, sequenced in a study of T cell repertoires in cytomegalovirus infection. TCRdb reprocessed the reads with MiXCR, giving one entry per CDR3 protein. The sample gives around 300,000 distinct CDR3 sequences, more than 8% of which show up once; around 4% is in the top ten. The sample taken for sequencing was PBMCs. The origin of the receptors is a human donor in good health (CMV status not recorded). Some clones in this sample may be carry-over from other donors' samples.

This clonotype occurred a few times. The J gene is TRBJ2-2, the V gene TRBV20-1; a possible D gene is TRBD2 (6 bases). CDR1 and CDR2 from the germline V gene are DFQATT and SNEGSKA (reference sequence). Between the trimmed V and J ends, which lost 3 bases and 7 bases, there was a span of 15 bases. The CDR3 has 14 residues. CDR3 DNA: TGCAGTGCTAGCACCTCGGGAGTGAACGGGGAGCTGTTTTTT. Its protein product is CSASTSGVNGELFF.

This clonotype was counted only a few times. The CDR3 DNA follows: TGTGCCAGCAGTCCCATAGGGGACACCCCACACTACGAGCAGTACTTC. This translates into CASSPIGDTPHYEQYF. This chain connects TRBV6-2 or TRBV6-3 to TRBJ2-7, with a tentative D call TRBD1 (6 bases). The V end was cut by 5 bases, the J end by 3 bases, with 20 bases between. This CDR3 spans 16 amino acids. Looked up from germline, CDR1 is MNHEY and CDR2 is SVGEGT.

The chain uses TRBV27 and TRBJ2-1; 7 bases are shared with TRBD1. Germline CDR1 MNHEY, CDR2 SMNVEV (reference sequence). This CDR3 has 15 amino acids. Trimming at V came to 4 bases and at J to 3 bases, leaving 6 bases not matched to a gene. CDR3 protein: CASSSGQVLYNEQFF. The CDR3 bases are TGTGCCAGCAGTTCCGGACAGGTCCTCTACAATGAGCAGTTCTTC.

The chain employs TRBV5-6 and TRBJ2-5; the D is unclear. Trimming shortened V by 2 bases and J by 1 base, and 12 bases separated the two germline ends. Germline CDR1 SGHDT, CDR2 YYEEEE. CDR3 length: 15 amino acids. CDR3 protein: CASSFRSFGQETQYF. The CDR3, as DNA: TGTGCCAGCAGCTTCCGGTCTTTCGGCCAAGAGACCCAGTACTTC. Using reference TRBV5-6 and TRBJ2-5 for the parts outside the CDR3, the full variable domain is DAGVTQSPTHLIKTRGQQVTLRCSPKSGHDTVSWYQQALGQGPQFIFQYYEEEERQRGNFPDRFSGHQFPNYSSELNVNALLLGDSALYLCASSFRSFGQETQYFGPGTRLLVL.

Turning to this clonotype: This clone may be a read error of a much larger clone one base away. V gene TRBV6-6 combines with J gene TRBJ2-7; D unclear. The V end was cut by 5 bases, the J end by 1 base, with 15 bases between. This CDR3 is built from 15 residues. The V gene's germline CDR1 is MNHNY and CDR2 SVGAGI (reference sequence). The CDR3 loop is CASSTAGPNSYEQYF. In DNA form, the CDR3 reads TGTGCCAGCAGTACCGCCGGGCCTAATTCCTACGAGCAGTACTTC.

The rearrangement links TRBV5-6 to TRBJ2-4; 10 bases are shared with TRBD1. CDR1 is SGHDT and CDR2 is YYEEEE in the germline V gene. The V segment lost 4 bases and the J segment 8 bases; nucleotides outside the gene matches: 3. The CDR3 has 13 residues. The CDR3 nucleotides read TGTGCCAGCAGCGTGGACAGGGGGTACATTCAGTACTTC. Translated, it gives CASSVDRGYIQYF.

This clonotype was recorded many times. This rearrangement joins TRBV12-3 or TRBV12-4 to TRBJ2-3, with 10 bases matching TRBD2. V gave up 7 bases and J gave up 0 bases; unmatched junction bases: 13. CDR3 size: 18 residues. The CDR3 sequence is CASNLAGTSASSTDTQYF. The CDR3 region has the DNA TGTGCCAGCAATTTGGCCGGGACTAGCGCTTCTAGCACAGATACGCAGTATTTT.

The chain recombines TRBV6-2 or TRBV6-3 with TRBJ1-1; TRBD1 is a possible D gene (5 bases). This CDR3 region has 15 residues. Per the germline V gene, CDR1 is MNHEY and CDR2 is SVGEGT. Trimming took 5 bases from V and 2 from J, leaving 15 bases between them. CDR3 nucleotide sequence: TGTGCCAGCAGTGATATTCTGACAGTTAACACTGAAGCTTTCTTT. This translates into CASSDILTVNTEAFF.

At least ten counts were recorded for this clonotype. The chain is built from TRBV19 and TRBJ1-4, with unresolved D. The germline CDR1 and CDR2 sequences are LNHDA and SQIVND (reference sequence). The V end was cut by 7 bases, the J end by 7 bases, with 13 bases between. The CDR3 loop spans 13 amino acids. This CDR3 is CASNPRPGEKLFF. DNA of the CDR3: TGTGCCAGTAACCCTCGGCCGGGTGAAAAACTGTTTTTT.

In this sample, this clonotype turned up a few times. V and J are TRBV7-9 and TRBJ2-7; D not resolved. V shed 5 bases and J shed 3 bases, with 14 bases lying between them. This CDR3 is built from 14 residues. CDR1 is SEHNR, CDR2 FQNEAQ, per germline (reference sequence). This CDR3 is CASSTPRDDYEQYF. CDR3 nucleotides: TGTGCCAGCAGCACCCCTAGGGATGACTACGAGCAGTACTTC.

This clonotype was seen many times. The limits of the CDR3 on the DNA are not certain, so only TCRdb's listed CDR3 is given. The gene calls are TRBV12-5 and TRBJ2-1; the table's D call, TRBD2, was not checked against the DNA. Both ends counted, the CDR3 spans 13 residues. Germline CDR1 is LGHNT and CDR2 is FRNRAP. The CDR3: CASGFGAGTTPRF.

This clonotype was seen many times. CDR3 region: CASSPQGTELWVYEQYF. In DNA, the CDR3 is TGTGCCAGCAGTCCCCAAGGGACAGAGCTATGGGTCTACGAGCAGTACTTC. The chain is built from TRBV6-2 or TRBV6-3 and TRBJ2-7; 7 nucleotides align to TRBD1. Unmatched junction bases numbered 16, after V lost 5 bases and J lost 3 bases. Germline loops: CDR1 MNHEY, CDR2 SVGEGT. The CDR3 extends over 17 amino acids.

This clonotype came up many times. This chain connects TRBV6-6 to TRBJ2-7, with 9 bases fitting TRBD2. The CDR3 runs 18 residues. Unmatched junction bases numbered 16, after V lost 3 bases and J lost 4 bases. The germline CDR1 and CDR2 sequences are MNHNY and SVGAGI (reference sequence). The CDR3 sequence: CASSYPAIPGGRAYEQYF. The CDR3 bases are TGTGCCAGCAGTTATCCCGCAATCCCGGGCGGGAGGGCGTACGAGCAGTACTTC.

In its sample, this clonotype was seen a few times. V usage is TRBV20-1 and J usage is TRBJ2-7; D not certain. V was cut by 0 bases and J by 4 bases, with 25 bases left in between. Germline-derived CDR1 and CDR2 are DFQATT and SNEGSKA (reference sequence). The CDR3 sequence is 18 residues long. CDR3 amino acids: CSARDSMENPKRLYEQYF. Here the CDR3 DNA reads TGCAGTGCTAGAGATAGCATGGAAAACCCTAAGAGGTTATACGAGCAGTACTTC.

This clonotype was counted between two and nine times. The chain carries TRBV27 and TRBJ1-3; D not certain. The germline V gene has CDR1 MNHEY and CDR2 SMNVEV (reference sequence). CDR3 length: 15 residues. With 3 bases removed from V and 0 bases from J, the gap between germline ends came to 9 bases. The CDR3 loop is CASSLTPGSGNTIYF. Here the CDR3 DNA reads TGTGCCAGCAGTTTGACACCCGGCTCTGGAAACACCATATATTTT.

This clonotype was picked up a small number of times. The chain couples TRBV14 to TRBJ1-1; 7 bases are shared with TRBD1. V lost 4 bases to trimming and J lost 0 bases; unmatched junction nucleotides: 2. Germline V gene lookup returns CDR1 SGHDN and CDR2 FVKESK. The CDR3 is 14 residues long. The CDR3 loop is CASSRGGMNTEAFF. In DNA, the CDR3 is TGTGCCAGCAGCCGAGGGGGCATGAACACTGAAGCTTTCTTT.

This clonotype was seen a handful of times. V gene TRBV7-9 combines with J gene TRBJ1-2, with D unclear. CDR3 size: 13 residues. With 5 bases removed from V and 1 base from J, the gap between germline ends came to 8 bases. Germline V gene lookup returns CDR1 SEHNR and CDR2 FQNEAQ (reference sequence). The CDR3 DNA sequence: TGTGCCAGCAGCCGGGGTTTTAACTATGGCTACACCTTC. Protein product: CASSRGFNYGYTF.

In its sample, this clonotype was seen many times. The rearrangement joins TRBV6-2 or TRBV6-3 to TRBJ2-5; D is undetermined. With 2 bases removed from V and 7 bases from J, the gap between germline ends came to 8 bases. CDR1 and CDR2 from the germline V gene are MNHEY and SVGEGT. This CDR3 has 12 residues. CDR3 sequence: CASSYNPGTQYF. For the CDR3, the DNA is TGTGCCAGCAGTTACAACCCCGGGACCCAGTACTTC.

The V gene is TRBV7-1, the J gene TRBJ1-1, with 9 nucleotides matching TRBD1. TRBV7-1 is filed as an ORF, its function uncertain. V trimming: 5 bases; J trimming: 0 bases; junction bases outside the gene matches: 1. The CDR3 runs 14 residues. This chain's CDR3 is CASSRTGVNTEAFF. CDR3 DNA: TGTGCCAGCAGCCGGACAGGGGTGAACACTGAAGCTTTCTTT.

This clonotype occurred many times. This chain connects TRBV12-3 or TRBV12-4 to TRBJ1-2; a weak D match, TRBD1 (5 bases). This CDR3 region has 15 residues. The V gene lost 3 bases and the J gene lost 6 bases, with 17 bases spanning the gap. DNA of the CDR3: TGTGCCAGCAGTTTTCTCTCGGGAGTAGGGGATGGCTACACCTTC. Encoded protein: CASSFLSGVGDGYTF.

This clonotype was seen many times. The chain is built from TRBV7-2 and TRBJ1-1; maybe TRBD1 (6 bases). Germline CDR1 SGHTA, CDR2 FQGNSA. V lost 3 bases, J lost 1 base, and 9 bases lay in between. This CDR3 has 14 amino acids. For the CDR3, the DNA is TGTGCCAGCAGCTTCGGACAGAGGAACACTGAAGCTTTCTTT. Translating gives CASSFGQRNTEAFF.

This clonotype has ten or more counts. The V call is TRBV12-3 or TRBV12-4, the J call TRBJ1-3; 8 bases align to TRBD1. Germline trimming cut 10 bases from V and 0 bases from J; bases unmatched to any gene: 2. The CDR3 is 13 residues long. This CDR3 is CATRGLSGNTIYF. The CDR3 DNA reads TGTGCCACCAGGGGGCTCTCTGGAAACACCATATATTTT.

This clonotype has only a few counts. The rearrangement links TRBV7-9 to TRBJ2-5; 8 bases align to TRBD2. V lost 1 base to trimming and J lost 5 bases; unmatched junction nucleotides: 9. Germline lookup yields CDR1 SEHNR and CDR2 FQNEAQ (reference sequence). The CDR3 consists of 16 residues. In DNA form, the CDR3 reads TGTGCCAGCAGCTTAGGATTCAGCGGGAGTGGGGAGACCCAGTACTTC. Encoded protein: CASSLGFSGSGETQYF.

This clonotype was counted only a few times. The chain is built from TRBV19 and TRBJ1-6; unclear D gene. V was trimmed by 3 bases and J by 9 bases, leaving 12 bases between them. Germline V CDR1 and CDR2: LNHDA, SQIVND (reference sequence). This CDR3 region has 14 residues. CDR3 amino acids: CASSMTLGLSPLHF. The CDR3, as DNA: TGTGCCAGTAGTATGACCCTTGGTCTTTCACCCCTCCACTTT.